The 19 T cell receptor beta chains in this list originate from one sample, sequenced in a study of beta chain features in type 1 diabetes. General study points: All four CD4+ subsets from Type 1 diabetes patients carried moderately but significantly shorter TCRB CDR3s.

The authors reverse transcribed all of the isolated RNA, so sequencing captured expressed TCRB transcripts. Only in-frame clones appear in the TCRdb table, and some are missing; sequencing was by immunoSEQ multiplex PCR. The table has 150,000 to 200,000 clones, over 6% seen once; the top ten hold 0.5%. These receptors' targets are unknown. The sample consisted of central memory CD4+ T cells from blood. The receptors were gathered from a man between 18 and 35 years old with type 1 diabetes.

This clone was counted only a few times. The chain has TRBV7-2 and TRBJ2-4; 10 nucleotides line up with TRBD2. V shed 5 bases, J shed 8 bases, and the junction held 12 bases outside the gene matches. The length of the CDR3 is 16 residues. The germline V gene has CDR1 SGHTA and CDR2 FQGNSA. CDR3 sequence: CASSHRERGGLDIQYF. CDR3 coding DNA: TGTGCCAGCAGCCACCGCGAGCGGGGGGGCCTTGACATTCAGTACTTC.

This clone was recorded a few times. This sequence joins TRBV2 and TRBJ2-7; 7 nucleotides agree with TRBD1. Per the germline V gene, CDR1 is SNHLY and CDR2 is FYNNEI. The CDR3 extends over 15 amino acids. V shed 4 bases, J shed 3 bases, and the junction held 9 bases outside the gene matches. CDR3 region: CASSGRQGKGYEQYF. Here the CDR3 DNA reads TGTGCCAGCAGTGGACGACAGGGAAAGGGCTACGAGCAGTACTTC. Based on the CDR3 plus reference TRBV2 and TRBJ2-7, the full variable domain is EPEVTQTPSHQVTQMGQEVILRCVPISNHLYFYWYRQILGQKVEFLVSFYNNEISEKSEIFDDQFSVERPDGSNFTLKIRSTKLEDSAMYFCASSGRQGKGYEQYFGPGTRLTVT.

CDR3: CASSREGQNTGELFF. The CDR3, as DNA: TGTGCCAGCAGCCGCGAGGGCCAGAACACCGGGGAGCTGTTTTTT. The chain carries TRBV7-2 and TRBJ2-2, with a weak D call TRBD2 (5 bases). CDR1 and CDR2 (germline): SGHTA, FQGNSA. Trimming stripped 5 bases from V and 1 base from J, with 11 bases between. This CDR3 has 15 residues.

This clone was detected only once. The J gene is TRBJ2-3, the V gene TRBV5-1, with 7 bases aligning to TRBD1. V lost 3 bases to trimming and J lost 2 bases; unmatched junction nucleotides: 6. The CDR3 consists of 15 residues. Germline V gives CDR1 SGHRS, CDR2 YFSETQ. In DNA, the CDR3 is TGCGCCAGCAGCTCTGGGGGACAGTCCACAGATACGCAGTATTTT. Its translation is CASSSGGQSTDTQYF.

This clone has at least ten counts. This chain links TRBV29-1 with TRBJ1-1; the D is unclear. This CDR3 is 13 amino acids long. CDR1 is SQVTM, CDR2 ANQGSEA, per germline. The V and J ends lost 7 bases and 2 bases respectively, with 14 bases between them. CDR3 bases: TGCAGCGCACGGAGGGATTCCAACACTGAAGCTTTCTTT. This codes for CSARRDSNTEAFF. Complete variable domain (other parts from reference TRBV29-1 and TRBJ1-1): SAVISQKPSRDICQRGTSLTIQCQVDSQVTMMFWYRQQPGQSLTLIATANQGSEATYESGFVIDKFPISRPNLTFSTLTVSNMSPEDSSIYLCSARRDSNTEAFFGQGTRLTVV.

This chain uses TRBV30 with TRBJ2-7, with D tentatively TRBD2 (6 bases). Germline CDR1 GTSNPN, CDR2 SVGIG (reference sequence). CDR3 length equals 14 residues. The V gene lost 3 bases and the J gene lost 8 bases, with 20 bases spanning the gap. The CDR3 sequence is CAWSPSDILNKQYF. CDR3 sequence (DNA): TGTGCCTGGAGCCCTAGCGACATCCTTAATAAGCAGTACTTC.

The chain recombines TRBV20-1 with TRBJ1-1, with a weak D call TRBD1 (6 bases). This CDR3 spans 11 amino acids. V was pared by 5 bases and J by 7 bases, with 11 bases between. The germline gives CDR1 DFQATT, CDR2 SNEGSKA (reference sequence). In DNA, the CDR3 is TGCAGTGCTCCCGGACAGATTGAAGCTTTCTTT. Protein: CSAPGQIEAFF.

This clone occurred a few times. The chain recombines TRBV6-5 with TRBJ1-1, with D maybe TRBD1 (6 bases). The germline CDR1 and CDR2 sequences are MNHEY and SVGAGI. There are 15 residues in the CDR3. Trimming left V 8 bases short and J 8 bases short, with 24 bases between. CDR3 nucleotide sequence: TGTGCCAGCCGGCTAGCGGGGGCGCCTACGAGGGAAGCTTTCTTT. Translating it yields CASRLAGAPTREAFF.

This clone was recorded a few times. This chain links TRBV7-2 with TRBJ2-5; 8 nucleotides agree with TRBD1. The ends lost 5 bases at V and 5 bases at J; junction bases unmatched: 4. The CDR3 totals 13 residues. Germline-derived CDR1 and CDR2 are SGHTA and FQGNSA. This CDR3 is CASSRTGRETQYF. The CDR3 nucleotides read TGTGCCAGCAGCCGGACAGGGAGGGAGACCCAGTACTTC.

This sequence joins TRBV5-1 and TRBJ2-1, with 10 bases identical to TRBD1. Germline CDR1 SGHRS, CDR2 YFSETQ. V dropped 5 bases and J dropped 7; count of bases not matched to a gene: 9. The CDR3 sequence is 15 residues long. This CDR3 is CASRPGTGDFNEQFF. Here the CDR3 DNA reads TGCGCCAGCAGGCCCGGGACAGGGGATTTTAATGAGCAGTTCTTC.

The J gene is TRBJ2-1, the V gene TRBV19, with D possibly being TRBD2 (6 bases). The CDR3 is made up of 14 amino acids. Germline values: CDR1 LNHDA, CDR2 SQIVND (reference sequence). V was shortened by 10 bases and J by 5 bases, with 18 bases between the two germline ends. The CDR3: CATLSSGEHNEQFF. As DNA, the CDR3 is TGTGCCACCCTGAGTTCGGGAGAACACAATGAGCAGTTCTTC. The variable domain in full, with the rest retrieved from reference TRBV19 and TRBJ2-1, is DGGITQSPKYLFRKEGQNVTLSCEQNLNHDAMYWYRQDPGQGLRLIYYSQIVNDFQKGDIAEGYSVSREKKESFPLTVTSAQKNPTAFYLCATLSSGEHNEQFFGPGTRLTVL.

This clone came up a few times. The chain is built from TRBV18 and TRBJ1-2; no firm D call. In germline, CDR1 is KGHSH, CDR2 LQKENI. The CDR3 contains 12 residues. V gave up 5 bases and J gave up 4 bases, with 8 bases separating them. The CDR3 region is CASSSNGYGYTF. The CDR3 DNA follows: TGTGCCAGCTCATCAAACGGCTATGGCTACACCTTC.

The rearrangement joins TRBV6-6 to TRBJ2-5; D is possibly TRBD1 (6 bases). From germline, CDR1 is MNHNY and CDR2 SVGAGI (reference sequence). The CDR3 consists of 14 residues. V lost 5 bases and J 1 base, leaving 11 bases between the germline ends. Here the CDR3 DNA reads TGTGCCAGCAGTCCCCGGACAGCCCAAGAGACCCAGTACTTC. The encoded protein is CASSPRTAQETQYF.

The chain employs TRBV7-2 and TRBJ2-7; D is unclear. This CDR3 is built from 13 residues. Between the trimmed V and J ends, which lost 6 bases and 1 base, there was a span of 10 bases. The germline V gene encodes CDR1 SGHTA and CDR2 FQGNSA. In nucleotides, the CDR3 is TGTGCCAGCAGTTCACTCGATTCCTACGAGCAGTACTTC. This codes for CASSSLDSYEQYF. The full variable domain, rest sourced from reference TRBV7-2 and TRBJ2-7, is GAGVSQSPSNKVTEKGKDVELRCDPISGHTALYWYRQSLGQGLEFLIYFQGNSAPDKSGLPSDRFSAERTGGSVSTLTIQRTQQEDSAVYLCASSSLDSYEQYFGPGTRLTVT.

This clone occurred a few times. The V and J genes are TRBV30 and TRBJ2-1; TRBD1 might be the D (5 bases). This CDR3 is built from 13 residues. V lost 1 base and J lost 4, with 8 bases in between. Germline loops: CDR1 GTSNPN, CDR2 SVGIG (reference sequence). The CDR3 spells CAWSAGFYNEQFF. Written as DNA, the CDR3 is TGTGCCTGGAGTGCAGGGTTTTACAATGAGCAGTTCTTC.

In this sample, this clone turned up a few times. The rearrangement links TRBV14 to TRBJ1-1; a possible D gene is TRBD1 (6 bases). CDR3 length equals 18 residues. From germline, CDR1 is SGHDN and CDR2 FVKESK. V was clipped by 4 bases and J by 4 bases, with 25 bases between them. CDR3 in amino acids: CASSPYLGSSGAGTEAFF. CDR3 nucleotide sequence: TGTGCCAGCAGCCCCTACTTAGGCTCGTCAGGGGCGGGCACTGAAGCTTTCTTT.

The chain is built from TRBV7-2 and TRBJ2-6; maybe TRBD1 (6 bases). Germline CDR1 and CDR2: SGHTA and FQGNSA. V lost 5 bases and J 1 base, leaving 15 bases between the germline ends. This CDR3 has 17 amino acids. CDR3 DNA: TGTGCCAGCAGCGCCCGTACTGACAGGTCTGGGGCCAACGTCCTGACTTTC. Residues: CASSARTDRSGANVLTF.

A remark on this clone: Other nucleotide sequences in the sample specify the same CDR3. The gene calls are TRBV9 and TRBJ1-2; D might be TRBD1 (5 bases). This CDR3 region has 14 residues. V was trimmed by 3 bases and J by 4 bases, leaving 13 bases between them. The germline CDR1 and CDR2 sequences are SGDLS and YYNGEE. This CDR3 reads CASSAPQGPYGYTF. In DNA, the CDR3 is TGTGCCAGCAGCGCCCCTCAGGGTCCCTATGGCTACACCTTC.

This clone has ten or more counts. The V gene is TRBV7-2, the J gene TRBJ1-2, with D possibly TRBD1 on 5 matching bases. This CDR3 comprises 14 residues. CDR1 is SGHTA and CDR2 is FQGNSA in the germline V gene. V lost 4 bases and J 8 bases, leaving 17 bases between the germline ends. The CDR3 loop reads CASSSLWGGGGYTF. In DNA, the CDR3 is TGTGCCAGCAGCTCTCTCTGGGGGGGAGGAGGCTACACCTTC.